The present TCR beta chain was sequenced within a study of CD8+ T cells in alopecia areata. In the study overall: Each day, treated patients took oral tofacitinib twice, at 5 to 10 mg per dose. Study-wide points: Among patients, TCR sharing was less clear than in mice, a difference possibly due in part to HLA diversity in the patient population. Persistence during tofacitinib was seen for many expanded lesional clones in scalp and blood.

About this clone itself: Its antigen is currently unknown.

The treatment was: oral pan-JAK inhibitor, 5-10 mg twice daily. The CDR3 spans 16 residues. V was trimmed by 4 bases and J by 6 bases, leaving 22 bases between them. The germline gives CDR1 GTSNPN, CDR2 SVGIG (reference sequence). In each case, RNA was isolated and then reverse transcribed into cDNA as the sequencing template. Sequencing was performed with immunoSEQ multiplex PCR; in TCRdb, only in-frame clones are kept and a portion is missing. This sample has approximately 120,000 clones, with 61% found just once. The source of this sequence is a human donor with alopecia areata. J is TRBJ2-1 and V is TRBV30, with D maybe TRBD2 (6 bases). This specimen was CD4+ T cells sorted from blood, taken at week 4, from a patient treated with tofacitinib. CDR3 nucleotide sequence: TGTGCCTGGAACCTACCGGCCGGGGGTAGGGCCAATGAGCAGTTCTTC. This translates into CAWNLPAGGRANEQFF. The variable domain in full, with the rest retrieved from reference TRBV30 and TRBJ2-1, is SQTIHQWPATLVQPVGSPLSLECTVEGTSNPNLYWYRQAAGRGLQLLFYSVGIGQISSEVPQNLSASRPQDRQFILSSKKLLLSDSGFYLCAWNLPAGGRANEQFFGPGTRLTVL.